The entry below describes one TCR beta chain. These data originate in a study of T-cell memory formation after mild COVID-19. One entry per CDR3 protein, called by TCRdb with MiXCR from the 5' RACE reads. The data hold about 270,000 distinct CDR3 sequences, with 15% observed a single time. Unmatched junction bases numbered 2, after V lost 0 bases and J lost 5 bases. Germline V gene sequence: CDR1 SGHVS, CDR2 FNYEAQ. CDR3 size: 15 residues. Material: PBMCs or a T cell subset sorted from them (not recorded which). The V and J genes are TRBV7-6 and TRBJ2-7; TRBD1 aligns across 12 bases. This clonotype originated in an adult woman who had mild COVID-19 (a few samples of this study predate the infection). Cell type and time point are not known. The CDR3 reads CASSLAGTGGHEQYF. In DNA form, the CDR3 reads TGTGCCAGCAGCTTAGCGGGGACAGGGGGCCACGAGCAGTACTTC.